Sequencing of this TCR beta chain was carried out in a study of cytomegalovirus exposure and HLA in healthy donors. Findings of the study overall: In a later analysis, HLA-associated beta chains showed higher expansion and lower generation probabilities than comparable chains. Across donors, presence/absence analyses took sequencing depth to be roughly uniform. The study recorded some 160 TCR beta chains that were cytomegalovirus-associated.

This PCR relied on a set of 60 Vbeta primers and 13 Jbeta primers. Libraries were prepared by immunoSEQ multiplex PCR; TCRdb keeps only in-frame clonotypes and omits some of them. This table has some 150,000 clones, more than 65% appearing once. CDR1 and CDR2 (germline): LNHDA, SQIVND (reference sequence). V lost 7 bases and J 1 base, leaving 4 bases between the germline ends. This CDR3 contains 12 residues. Comments on this clone: Its antigen is as yet unknown.

The sequence was collected from a man between 45 and 60 years old in good health and CMV-seropositive. Sequencing input: PBMCs. J is TRBJ1-4 and V is TRBV19; the D is unclear. The CDR3 loop reads CASTGTNEKLFF. The DNA for the CDR3 is TGTGCCAGTACCGGAACTAATGAAAAACTGTTTTTT.